This T cell receptor (beta chain) was recovered during a study of CD8 T cells in ankylosing spondylitis. The study, taken as a whole, reports: Within matched ankylosing spondylitis synovial fluid, disease-linked clones were reportedly significantly enriched. Peripheral blood samples showed relatively rare disease-linked clones, and these clones were CD8+.

Notes on this clonotype: The antigen is unknown.

This CDR3 region has 14 residues. Germline V gene data show CDR1 as SGHRS and CDR2 as YFSETQ. Trimming shortened V by 0 bases and J by 6 bases, and 10 bases separated the two germline ends. The authors made TCR beta libraries by quantitative 5'-RACE with molecular barcodes. TCRdb passed the 5' RACE reads through MiXCR, listing each CDR3 protein once. The table shows over 30,000 distinct CDR3 sequences, with approximately 17% occurring only once. Sequencing was done on a sample of blood. The genes are TRBV5-1 and TRBJ2-1; D tentatively reads TRBD1 or TRBD2 (6 bases each). The TCR sequence derives from a male donor with ankylosing spondylitis or in good health (not recorded which). The CDR3 sequence is CASSLGSGANEQFF. The CDR3 DNA is TGCGCCAGCAGCTTGGGGTCGGGGGCCAATGAGCAGTTCTTC.